A single sample is the source of the 32 T cell receptor beta chains below, sequenced in a study of blood T cell repertoires in COVID-19. Repertoires were generated with immunoSEQ multiplex PCR, while TCRdb's copy carries only in-frame clones and drops some. The table lists about 58,000 clones, 80% to 90% of them singletons, with more than 30% in the top ten. What was sequenced was peripheral blood. These TCRs come from a man in his 60s with COVID-19, enrolled during active disease.

This clone was counted between two and nine times. V gene TRBV5-4 combines with J gene TRBJ2-2; D unresolved. CDR1 is SGHNT, CDR2 YYREEE, per germline (reference sequence). The CDR3 is 16 residues long. Trimming took 4 bases from V and 6 from J, leaving 19 bases between them. CDR3 region: CASSRIGSGPAGELFF. The CDR3, as DNA: TGTGCCAGCAGCCGGATCGGCTCTGGGCCCGCCGGGGAGCTGTTTTTT.

The chain is built from TRBV7-3 and TRBJ2-3; the D gene is possibly TRBD2 (6 bases). In germline, CDR1 is SGHTA, CDR2 FQGTGA. The CDR3 covers 12 residues. DNA of the CDR3: TGTGACGCGGGACTCCGTGATTCTACGCAGTATTTT. This sequence encodes CDAGLRDSTQYF.

This rearrangement joins TRBV2 to TRBJ1-2, with TRBD1 matching 10 bases. CDR3 length: 15 amino acids. V lost 4 bases to trimming and J lost 6 bases; unmatched junction nucleotides: 8. Germline assignment: CDR1 SNHLY and CDR2 FYNNEI. The chain's CDR3 is CASSVGDRGRNGYTF. DNA of the CDR3: TGTGCCAGCAGTGTAGGAGACAGGGGGCGGAATGGCTACACCTTC.

The V and J genes are TRBV7-3 and TRBJ2-1, with D possibly being TRBD2 (7 bases). Trimming pared 4 bases from V and 4 bases from J, leaving 14 bases between. CDR3 length equals 15 residues. Germline V CDR1 and CDR2: SGHTA, FQGTGA. The chain's CDR3 is CASSSPGGRYNEQFF. The CDR3 DNA sequence: TGTGCCAGCAGCTCCCCCGGGGGGCGGTACAATGAGCAGTTCTTC.

The chain uses TRBV12-3 or TRBV12-4 and TRBJ2-3, with a weak D call TRBD2 (6 bases). The V and J ends lost 6 bases and 10 bases respectively, with 17 bases between them. The CDR3 covers 13 residues. CDR3 in DNA: TGTGCCAGCAGCCCGCGGGGCCCCGGATCGCAGTATTTT. It encodes CASSPRGPGSQYF.

DNA for the CDR3: TGCGCCAGCAGCTTGGTCCGGGGGGGATTCACTGAAGCTTTCTTT. Residues: CASSLVRGGFTEAFF. The genes are TRBV5-1 and TRBJ1-1; the D gene is possibly TRBD1 (5 bases). Trimming left V 0 bases short and J 4 bases short, with 13 bases between. Germline CDR1 and CDR2: SGHRS and YFSETQ. This CDR3 is built from 15 residues.

The chain is built from TRBV5-1 and TRBJ1-1, with 9 bases that match TRBD1. V lost 4 bases and J lost 5; bases outside the gene matches: 15. The CDR3 loop spans 17 amino acids. The germline CDR1 and CDR2 sequences are SGHRS and YFSETQ. As DNA, the CDR3 is TGCGCCAGCAGCCCAGGGGTCGGGACAGGGCGCGGGACTGAAGCTTTCTTT. This codes for CASSPGVGTGRGTEAFF.

Sample share makes this clone medium-sized. The chain has TRBV9 and TRBJ2-7; possible D gene TRBD2, 6 bases. CDR1 and CDR2 (germline): SGDLS, YYNGEE. The CDR3 extends over 15 amino acids. V lost 4 bases and J 6 bases, leaving 20 bases between the germline ends. The CDR3 is CASSPGVPHGGEQYF. The CDR3 nucleotides read TGTGCCAGCAGCCCTGGTGTTCCCCACGGGGGCGAGCAGTACTTC.

The genes are TRBV10-3 and TRBJ2-7; D might be TRBD1 (6 bases). The germline V gene encodes CDR1 ENHRY and CDR2 SYGVKD. The CDR3 is made up of 15 amino acids. The V gene lost 6 bases and the J gene lost 6 bases, with 21 bases spanning the gap. The chain's CDR3 is CAISRYTRGRSEQYF. The CDR3 bases are TGTGCCATCAGCCGGTATACCAGGGGACGTAGCGAGCAGTACTTC.

The J gene is TRBJ1-1, the V gene TRBV7-2; possible D gene TRBD1, 5 bases. Germline CDR1 SGHTA, CDR2 FQGNSA. Trimming removed 6 bases at V and 3 bases at J, with 14 bases between. The CDR3 runs 14 residues. In DNA, the CDR3 is TGTGCCAGCAGTCGCGGGGGATATGACACTGAAGCTTTCTTT. Translated, it gives CASSRGGYDTEAFF.

The chain employs TRBV25-1 and TRBJ2-1; TRBD1 agrees at 8 bases. Germline CDR1 reads MGHDK; CDR2 reads SYGVNS. The CDR3 contains 15 residues. V lost 0 bases and J lost 5; bases outside the gene matches: 3. The CDR3 loop reads CASSEYGTGNNEQFF. The CDR3 nucleotides read TGTGCCAGCAGTGAATATGGGACAGGTAACAATGAGCAGTTCTTC.

CDR3 region: CASSLGLAGAYEQYF. The CDR3, as DNA: TGTGCCAGCAGCTTAGGACTAGCGGGGGCCTACGAGCAGTACTTC. The chain uses TRBV11-2 and TRBJ2-7; 12 bases line up with TRBD2. The CDR3 loop spans 15 amino acids. From germline, CDR1 is SGHAT and CDR2 FQNNGV. Trimming took 1 base from V and 2 from J; bases not matched to a gene: 0.

The chain employs TRBV9 and TRBJ2-1; TRBD2 aligns across 10 bases. With V trimmed by 4 bases and J by 4 bases, 5 bases remained unmatched. Germline V lookup: CDR1 SGDLS, CDR2 YYNGEE. The CDR3 consists of 15 residues. The CDR3 DNA is TGTGCCAGCAGCTGGACTAGCGGCCCTTACAATGAGCAGTTCTTC. This gives the protein CASSWTSGPYNEQFF.

This chain uses TRBV18 with TRBJ2-2; 7 positions match TRBD1. Per germline, CDR1 KGHSH and CDR2 LQKENI. The CDR3 spans 14 residues. V shed 3 bases, J shed 6 bases, and the junction held 4 bases outside the gene matches. The CDR3 region is CASSPTRGPGELFF. The CDR3 region has the DNA TGTGCCAGCTCACCCACTAGGGGGCCCGGGGAGCTGTTTTTT.

The V gene is TRBV11-2, the J gene TRBJ2-7, with 7 bases fitting TRBD2. The V and J ends lost 8 bases and 4 bases, in that order; junction bases with no gene match: 5. The CDR3 is made up of 12 amino acids. Germline CDR1 SGHAT, CDR2 FQNNGV. The CDR3 is CASRGTIYEQYF. Written as DNA, the CDR3 is TGTGCCAGCCGCGGGACTATTTACGAGCAGTACTTC. Full variable domain (rest looked up from reference TRBV11-2 and TRBJ2-7): EAGVAQSPRYKIIEKRQSVAFWCNPISGHATLYWYQQILGQGPKLLIQFQNNGVVDDSQLPKDRFSAERLKGVDSTLKIQPAKLEDSAVYLCASRGTIYEQYFGPGTRLTVT.

This clone has just one count. The chain joins TRBV6-2 or TRBV6-3 to TRBJ2-7; 14 bases match TRBD2. Germline V gene sequence: CDR1 MNHEY, CDR2 SVGEGT. This CDR3 is 15 amino acids long. Losses at the gene ends were 6 bases for V and 7 bases for J; bases not matched to a gene: 8. The CDR3 region is CASSEGLAGALEQYF. Here the CDR3 DNA reads TGTGCCAGCAGCGAGGGACTAGCGGGAGCTCTAGAGCAGTACTTC.

The chain links TRBV19 to TRBJ1-4; 8 positions agree with TRBD1. Looked up from germline, CDR1 is LNHDA and CDR2 is SQIVND (reference sequence). There are 16 residues in the CDR3. V lost 6 bases to trimming and J lost 1 base; unmatched junction nucleotides: 7. The CDR3 nucleotides are TGTGCCAGTAGCCCAGGGGGCTCGGTAACTAATGAAAAACTGTTTTTT. Protein product: CASSPGGSVTNEKLFF.

This chain connects TRBV29-1 to TRBJ1-1; D is unresolved. CDR1 and CDR2 (germline): SQVTM, ANQGSEA. V lost 1 base to trimming and J lost 1 base, with 7 bases between them. The CDR3 sequence is 13 residues long. The CDR3 sequence is CSVEVRQNTEAFF. CDR3 nucleotides: TGCAGCGTTGAAGTGCGGCAGAACACTGAAGCTTTCTTT.

The chain couples TRBV7-2 to TRBJ2-7; possibly TRBD2 for D (6 bases). From germline, CDR1 is SGHTA and CDR2 FQGNSA. This CDR3 spans 14 amino acids. V lost 2 bases to trimming and J lost 6 bases, with 14 bases between them. In DNA form, the CDR3 reads TGTGCCAGCAGCTTACAAGGAGGGCCAGGCGAGCAGTACTTC. Translation gives CASSLQGGPGEQYF.

J is TRBJ2-7 and V is TRBV27; weak D call: TRBD2 (5 bases). The CDR3 runs to 15 residues. CDR1 is MNHEY and CDR2 is SMNVEV in the germline V gene (reference sequence). V gave up 6 bases and J gave up 4 bases, with 19 bases separating them. The CDR3: CASRTGSTTIYEQYF. The DNA for the CDR3 is TGTGCCAGCAGGACCGGGTCGACGACTATATACGAGCAGTACTTC.

V gene TRBV2 combines with J gene TRBJ1-5; D call uncertain. The CDR3 contains 14 residues. Germline CDR1 reads SNHLY; CDR2 reads FYNNEI. The V and J ends lost 10 bases and 0 bases respectively, with 13 bases between them. The CDR3 coding sequence is TGTGCCACCGGGATCCCTTATAGCAATCAGCCCCAGCATTTT. This encodes CATGIPYSNQPQHF.

This chain uses TRBV4-2 with TRBJ2-7; tentatively, D is TRBD1 (5 bases). The V gene's germline CDR1 is LGHNA and CDR2 YNFKEQ. The CDR3 length is 16 residues. The V gene lost 4 bases and the J gene lost 3 bases, with 19 bases spanning the gap. CDR3 in DNA: TGTGCCAGCAGCCCATCCCCAGGGAAAAAGGGCTACGAGCAGTACTTC. This sequence encodes CASSPSPGKKGYEQYF.

The DNA of the CDR3 is TGTGCCAGCAGCCCAAGGGGGACAGGAAACACTGAAGCTTTCTTT. Translation gives CASSPRGTGNTEAFF. The V and J genes are TRBV9 and TRBJ1-1; 8 bases line up with TRBD1. J was trimmed by 2 bases and V by 4 bases; bases with no gene match: 7. Germline V gives CDR1 SGDLS, CDR2 YYNGEE. The CDR3 is 15 residues long.

This sequence joins TRBV9 and TRBJ2-1; TRBD2 aligns across 11 bases. The germline V gene has CDR1 SGDLS and CDR2 YYNGEE. The CDR3 totals 18 residues. The trim removed 0 bases at V and 6 bases at J, leaving 11 bases unmatched. Written as DNA, the CDR3 is TGTGCCAGCAGCGTAGAGGGCTTAGCGGGGGGGCCCGGCAATGAGCAGTTCTTC. Its protein product is CASSVEGLAGGPGNEQFF. Based on the CDR3 plus reference TRBV9 and TRBJ2-1, the full variable domain is DSGVTQTPKHLITATGQRVTLRCSPRSGDLSVYWYQQSLDQGLQFLIQYYNGEERAKGNILERFSAQQFPDLHSELNLSSLELGDSALYFCASSVEGLAGGPGNEQFFGPGTRLTVL.

The J gene is TRBJ1-5, the V gene TRBV7-2; possible D gene TRBD1, 6 bases. The ends were cut back, 1 base at V and 6 bases at J, with 10 bases in the middle. The germline V gene encodes CDR1 SGHTA and CDR2 FQGNSA. This CDR3 is 14 amino acids long. CDR3 residues: CASSLGQGTQPQHF. The CDR3, as DNA: TGTGCCAGCAGCTTAGGCCAGGGGACTCAGCCCCAGCATTTT.

This chain links TRBV3-1 (or the pseudogene TRBV3-2) with TRBJ1-1, with TRBD1 matching 9 bases. Germline V gives CDR1 LGHDT, CDR2 YNNKEL (reference sequence). Trimming removed 0 bases from V and 4 bases from J; junction bases left unmatched: 3. The CDR3 spans 15 residues. In DNA, the CDR3 is TGTGCCAGCAGCCAAGATCGGGACAGGGCCACTGAAGCTTTCTTT. Its translation: CASSQDRDRATEAFF.

This rearrangement joins TRBV5-4 to TRBJ2-5; 9 positions match TRBD1. The CDR3 has 15 amino acids. Unmatched junction bases numbered 3, after V lost 2 bases and J lost 1 base. The germline gives CDR1 SGHNT, CDR2 YYREEE (reference sequence). This chain's CDR3 is CASSFGTGPQETQYF. The CDR3 DNA reads TGTGCCAGCAGCTTCGGGACAGGGCCCCAAGAGACCCAGTACTTC.

This clone was observed a handful of times. The genes are TRBV5-4 and TRBJ2-1, with TRBD1 matching 7 bases. The CDR3 totals 13 residues. V lost 6 bases to trimming and J lost 4 bases; unmatched junction nucleotides: 4. Germline V gene sequence: CDR1 SGHNT, CDR2 YYREEE (reference sequence). The CDR3 loop reads CASKRDSYNEQFF. CDR3 sequence (DNA): TGTGCCAGCAAGAGGGACAGTTACAATGAGCAGTTCTTC.

A single count supports this clone. The chain uses TRBV5-4 and TRBJ2-7; 13 bases map to TRBD2. CDR3 length equals 16 residues. With 4 bases clipped from V and 7 bases from J, the junction kept 11 bases outside the gene matches. CDR1 is SGHNT and CDR2 is YYREEE in the germline V gene (reference sequence). CDR3 protein: CASSPRTSGGVGEQYF. The DNA of the CDR3 is TGTGCCAGCAGCCCCAGGACTAGCGGGGGTGTGGGGGAGCAGTACTTC. Together with reference TRBV5-4 and TRBJ2-7, the CDR3 gives the full variable domain: ETGVTQSPTHLIKTRGQQVTLRCSSQSGHNTVSWYQQALGQGPQFIFQYYREEENGRGNFPPRFSGLQFPNYSSELNVNALELDDSALYLCASSPRTSGGVGEQYFGPGTRLTVT.

This clone was recorded only once. This chain links TRBV7-6 with TRBJ2-7; no clear D gene. The V gene lost 5 bases and the J gene lost 10 bases, with 12 bases spanning the gap. This CDR3 contains 11 residues. From germline, CDR1 is SGHVS and CDR2 FNYEAQ. Written as DNA, the CDR3 is TGTGCCAGCAGCCTACTTGGGCCCCAGTACTTC. Protein: CASSLLGPQYF.

The rearrangement links TRBV6-5 to TRBJ1-2; D might be TRBD1 (5 bases). Between the trimmed V and J ends, which lost 2 bases and 4 bases, there was a span of 14 bases. The germline CDR1 and CDR2 sequences are MNHEY and SVGAGI. The CDR3 consists of 15 residues. In DNA, the CDR3 is TGTGCCAGCAGTTACGGACACAGCATAAGCTATGGCTACACCTTC. This encodes CASSYGHSISYGYTF.

The CDR3 DNA reads as TGTGCCAGCAGCCGGGAATCCGGGGGTTTATCCTACGAGCAGTACTTC. Translated, it gives CASSRESGGLSYEQYF. V usage is TRBV7-2 and J usage is TRBJ2-7, with TRBD2 as a possible D gene (6 bases). CDR1 and CDR2 from the germline V gene are SGHTA and FQGNSA. The CDR3 sequence is 16 residues long. V was clipped by 5 bases and J by 1 base, with 18 bases between them.